This TCR beta chain was retrieved from a study of cytomegalovirus exposure and HLA in healthy donors (dated by TCRdb to about 2017). General notes on the study: An earlier analysis of roughly 610 of the donors reported about 280 Gb of sequence data and 117 million unique TCR beta sequences obtained from 150 million to 200 million T cells. Approximately 300 gigabases of sequencing data and approximately 92 million unique TCR sequences made up an early release that covered around 640 HLA-typed donors. Among the roughly 370 genotyped donors, approximately 76% belonged to the genetic ancestry cluster associated with self-reported Caucasian donors. The study was designed to test whether signatures of past pathogen exposure could be identified by cataloging public T cell receptors. The T cell repertoires of 700 or so subjects were profiled by immunosequencing and related to cytomegalovirus serostatus. Besides the first cohort of 550 to 750 subjects, a separate validation cohort made up of some 110 different subjects was used. High-throughput TCR immunosequencing, statistical association of individual TCRs with disease status, and machine learning were combined to predict cytomegalovirus infection status. In a later analysis, previously published TCR beta repertoires from 500 to 750 donors were re-analyzed and high-resolution HLA genotyping was added so that TCR occurrence patterns could be studied. Rather than using new phenotypic data, the later analysis identified candidate immune exposures from TCR beta sequences and from how often those sequences occurred across donors. An earlier analysis of some 600 of the donors applied high-throughput TCR beta sequencing to assess whether each TCR beta V gene segment acted as functional or pseudogenic. Donor age, sex, ethnicity and CMV serostatus were compiled alongside the repertoire data. A later genetic analysis used genome-wide SNP genotypes for 398 of the 666 donors, treating that subset as a discovery cohort. All discovery cohort repertoires had been generated on a single sequencing platform. HLA typing covered class I and class II loci at four-digit resolution. The number of donors typed differed by locus, with about 629-640 for A, B, C, DRB1 and DQB1, roughly 520 for DQA1, nearly 610 for DPA1, and some 450 for DPB1. Several DR-DQ haplotypes were handled as single units for association and clustering because linkage in the cohort was strong. Among roughly 400 genotyped donors of the cohort, an average of roughly 230,000 unique TCR beta nucleotide sequences was sequenced per donor, of which roughly 18% were non-productive.

In total, approximately 610 healthy bone marrow donors made up the cohort. All cohort members were sampled while nominally healthy, although unrecorded immune exposures were likely present. The donor was CMV seropositive and belonged to the group of 250 to 300 seropositive cohort members. A peripheral blood sample was collected from each donor, and TCR beta sequencing was performed on peripheral blood mononuclear cells. The Qiagen DNeasy Blood Extraction Kit was used to extract genomic DNA from the blood cell samples. Broader findings and caveats from the paper: The presence/absence analyses assumed that sequencing depth was roughly uniform across donors, and that assumption may not be true. V-gene and J-gene trimming of TCR beta chains was associated with a missense DCLRE1C variant in a later genetic analysis, and the association was replicated in an independent cohort. HLA typing was unavailable for some donors at each locus, so association tests used only the typed subset. Strong co-occurrence of HLA alleles, especially DR and DQ, made assigning TCR associations to individual alleles difficult. For the cohort, immune exposure information was limited to CMV serostatus. In a later analysis, 15,000 to 20,000 TCR beta sequences were associated with specific HLA alleles at a false discovery rate of 0.05. It was suggested by the authors that the approach could potentially be generalized to other disease states and immunological phenotypes. In a later analysis, several top co-occurrence clusters were reported to appear linked to parvovirus B19, influenza, CMV and Epstein-Barr virus. A cluster of highly shared sequence variants was judged likely to represent a technical artifact of the sequencing pipeline. Most CMV-associated TCR beta chains appeared to be HLA-restricted in a later analysis, and the HLA associations seemed to be driven largely by CMV exposure. In the study, 150 to 200 TCR beta chains were listed as associated with cytomegalovirus. Because counts were too low, about 17 rarely observed V segments, including chromosome 9 orphons, were excluded from the earlier analysis of under 650 of the donors. Broadly in line with IMGT annotations, most TCR beta V segments showed up in productive rearrangements about 87% or about 30% of the time in an earlier analysis of 450 to 750 of the donors. A later analysis found that HLA-associated TCR beta chains were more clonally expanded and had lower generation probabilities than equally common non-associated chains. In vitro tests confirmed that a few of the cytomegalovirus-associated TCR beta chains recognize cytomegalovirus antigens. In a later analysis, TCR association rates were found to vary across HLA loci, with the most associated TCRs seen for DRB1 alleles and the fewest for HLA-C alleles. A further reported finding was that TCR beta sequences accurately predicted the HLA-A and HLA-B alleles for most subjects in the first cohort. This cohort had only TCR beta chains sequenced, and the lack of alpha or paired-chain data limited which features could be detected. While some public TCRs were present in many individuals, most TCR sequences turned up only very rarely across donors. Compared with the approximately 710-donor mean, donors in an Asian-associated ancestry cluster had fewer N-insertions in productive TCRs, according to a later genetic analysis. Cytomegalovirus status was reported to be diagnosed by the classifier with high specificity and sensitivity in both the original and validation cohorts. Linkage disequilibrium might explain the correlated functional status among segregating V segments, but an unknown experimental factor could not be ruled out. Some IMGT-functional V segments, including TRBV6-2 and TRBV6-3, could not be told apart with the 87-base-pair reads, so those segments were excluded.

Libraries were prepared through the immunoSEQ multiplex PCR assay. The multiplex PCR relied on a mix of 60 forward primers for TCR Vbeta segments and 13 reverse primers for TCR Jbeta segments. Amplification of the CDR3 region of rearranged TCR beta genes was performed with a multiplex PCR assay on genomic DNA. The Illumina HiSeq System was used to sequence the amplified TCR beta libraries as 87-base-pair reads. As for how the authors treated the data: A later analysis tallied roughly 76 million unique TCR beta chains across the approximately 670 repertoires, and some 10 million of those chains were shared by two or more donors. Raw reads were error-corrected and collapsed into unique sequences by a nearest-neighbor algorithm in which closely related sequences were merged to remove PCR and sequencing errors. V, D and J gene segments were assigned by aligning CDR3 sequences to IMGT reference sequences. For a sequence to be retained, at least a six-nucleotide match to both a V gene segment and a J gene segment was required. Rearrangements were called productive when the CDR3 lacked stop codons and stayed in frame with V and J; all others were non-productive. Following IMGT convention, CDR3 was defined as the stretch from the second conserved V-encoded cysteine up to the conserved J-encoded phenylalanine. The earlier analysis of some 550 of the donors excluded any sequence lacking an unambiguous match to a single V gene segment. An earlier analysis of fewer than 750 of the donors called V segments functional above 56.7% productive rearrangements and segregating when the between-donor standard deviation exceeded 5%. A statistical classification framework was built for diagnosing cytomegalovirus status from the catalog of TCR beta chain sequences. V and J gene assignment, in a later analysis, came from comparing TCR nucleotide sequences with IMGT/GENE-DB human TR gene sequences. Using the TCRdist pipeline, a later analysis assigned CDR3 sequences along with most-parsimonious VDJ recombination scenarios. In a later analysis, every TCR beta chain was defined by the combination of its CDR3 amino acid sequence and its V-gene family, and reads without a unique V-gene family were dropped. A later analysis removed roughly 590 highly shared, low-generation-probability nucleotide sequences to deal with suspected cross-contamination and a sequencing artifact. A later analysis calculated a clonal expansion index for each public chain from normalized within-repertoire ranks of inferred template counts. A later analysis computed generation probabilities with a VDJ recombination model fitted to out-of-frame rearrangements, and checked the results against IGoR. Hypergeometric tests were used in a later analysis to score TCR-TCR, TCR-HLA and TCR-CMV co-occurrence, with a repertoire-size bias correction applied to the TCR pairs. In a later analysis, false discovery rates were estimated by permuting HLA or CMV assignments 20 times. In a later analysis, co-occurring TCRs were grouped using DBSCAN, with TCRdist sequence similarity added in when clustering inside HLA-allele-positive subsets. Co-occurrence clustering excluded repertoires with fewer than 30,000 or more than 120,000 public chains, plus five with anomalous nucleotide sharing. TCRdb limited this immuneACCESS table to in-frame rearrangements with V and J called. A share of clones is missing; checked studies link under half to unresolved V genes, and the rest is unexplained. That table supplies the V and J calls and clone size; D and trimming were determined from the DNA. This sample gives 150,000 to 200,000 clones in total; 60% to 80% of them show up just once. Approximately 10% of the sample comes from the top ten.

This clone was observed a handful of times. Its recognized antigen is unknown. Per-base qualities were not stored, and no clone one base away is much larger. V sheds 5 bases and J sheds 0 bases, leaving 14 bases between their ends. The CDR1 and CDR2 encoded by the germline V gene (reference sequence) are SEHNR and FQNEAQ. The CDR3 runs 15 amino acids, cysteine and phenylalanine included. Of the read, only the CDR3 DNA is kept; its 45 bases are in frame from base 1. The sample comprised PBMCs. The V gene is TRBV7-9 and the J gene is TRBJ2-7; TRBD2 is a weak D gene call, 6 bases matching. The sequence was collected from a man aged 18 to 35 in good health and CMV-seropositive. The nucleotide sequence is given as TGTGCCAGCAGCCCGGACTATTATAGCTCCTACGAGCAGTACTTC. Its protein is CASSPDYYSSYEQYF.